This TCR beta chain derives from a study of cytomegalovirus exposure and HLA in healthy donors. Whole-study findings and limits: Donor immune exposure was known only as CMV serostatus.

In the PCR, 60 Vbeta and 13 Jbeta primers were used. Some clones are missing from TCRdb's copy, which holds only in-frame ones; the method was immunoSEQ multiplex PCR. The table records 130,000 to 150,000 clones, around 86% of them present only once. Germline V gene data show CDR1 as MNHEY and CDR2 as SVGAGI. V dropped 5 bases and J dropped 6 bases, with 16 bases sitting between them. CDR3 length: 14 residues. Concerning this clone: Its antigen is unknown.

The rearrangement links TRBV6-5 to TRBJ1-2; tentative D call: TRBD1 (6 bases). What was sequenced was PBMCs. This TCR derives from a woman in her twenties or thirties in good health and CMV-seronegative. Here the CDR3 DNA reads TGTGCCAGCAGTGACCGGCGGACAGCGCATGGCTACACCTTC. As protein: CASSDRRTAHGYTF.